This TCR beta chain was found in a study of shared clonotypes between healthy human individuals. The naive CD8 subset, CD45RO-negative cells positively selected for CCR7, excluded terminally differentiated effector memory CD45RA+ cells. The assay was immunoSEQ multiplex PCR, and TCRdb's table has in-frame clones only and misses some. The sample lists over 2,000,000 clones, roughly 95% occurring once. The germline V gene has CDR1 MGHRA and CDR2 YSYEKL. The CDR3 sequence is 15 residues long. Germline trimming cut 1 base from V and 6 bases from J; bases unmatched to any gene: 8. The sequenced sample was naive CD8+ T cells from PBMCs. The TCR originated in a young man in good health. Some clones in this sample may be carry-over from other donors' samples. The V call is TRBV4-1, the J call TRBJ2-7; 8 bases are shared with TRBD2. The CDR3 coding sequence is TGCGCCAGCAGCCAAGGAAGCGGGAGTATTATCGAGCAGTACTTC. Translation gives CASSQGSGSIIEQYF.